The clone carrying this T cell receptor (beta chain) showed up many times. No antigen is known for it. TCR beta CDR3 regions were amplified from RNA transcripts. TCR CDR3 regions were first amplified by RT-PCR with HTBI primers. One entry per CDR3 protein results from TCRdb running MiXCR on the multiplex PCR reads. The sample has roughly 400,000 distinct CDR3 sequences; around 15% are singletons. The germline V gene encodes CDR1 SEHNR and CDR2 FQNEAQ (reference sequence). The CDR3 contains 16 residues. Trimming took 4 bases from V and 3 from J, leaving 18 bases between them. Diagnosis rested on symptoms, serum thyroxine and TRAb, thyroid ultrasound, and orbital computed tomography. The data stem from a study of T cells in Graves' hyperthyroidism and ophthalmopathy. The study, taken as a whole, reports: Blood also carried most thyroid clonotypes expanded above 0.001.

What was sequenced was blood. The TCR originated in a man aged 45-65 years with Graves' ophthalmopathy. The V and J genes are TRBV7-9 and TRBJ2-5; D tentatively reads TRBD1 or TRBD2 (5 bases each). CDR3 region: CASSSRRTILEETQYF. The CDR3 nucleotides read TGTGCCAGCAGCTCCCGGCGGACAATACTAGAAGAGACCCAGTACTTC.